The present TCR beta chain was sequenced within a study of T cell changes during pregnancy in multiple sclerosis. The germline V gene encodes CDR1 PRHDT and CDR2 FYEKMQ (reference sequence). The CDR3 contains 15 residues. V lost 5 bases and J lost 2; bases outside the gene matches: 3. Clones were read by immunoSEQ multiplex PCR, and TCRdb kept only the in-frame ones, dropping some. The top ten hold 3% to 4.5% of the sample, which has tens of thousands of clones, roughly 93% seen once. The chain carries TRBV13 and TRBJ2-2, with 9 bases lining up with TRBD2. The sample here was CD8+ T cells from peripheral blood mononuclear cells, taken in the second trimester of pregnancy. The clonotype comes from a female donor with multiple sclerosis, enrolled in a pregnancy study. The CDR3 DNA is TGTGCCAGCAGCCCCCTAGCGGGAAACACCGGGGAGCTGTTTTTT. Translated: CASSPLAGNTGELFF.